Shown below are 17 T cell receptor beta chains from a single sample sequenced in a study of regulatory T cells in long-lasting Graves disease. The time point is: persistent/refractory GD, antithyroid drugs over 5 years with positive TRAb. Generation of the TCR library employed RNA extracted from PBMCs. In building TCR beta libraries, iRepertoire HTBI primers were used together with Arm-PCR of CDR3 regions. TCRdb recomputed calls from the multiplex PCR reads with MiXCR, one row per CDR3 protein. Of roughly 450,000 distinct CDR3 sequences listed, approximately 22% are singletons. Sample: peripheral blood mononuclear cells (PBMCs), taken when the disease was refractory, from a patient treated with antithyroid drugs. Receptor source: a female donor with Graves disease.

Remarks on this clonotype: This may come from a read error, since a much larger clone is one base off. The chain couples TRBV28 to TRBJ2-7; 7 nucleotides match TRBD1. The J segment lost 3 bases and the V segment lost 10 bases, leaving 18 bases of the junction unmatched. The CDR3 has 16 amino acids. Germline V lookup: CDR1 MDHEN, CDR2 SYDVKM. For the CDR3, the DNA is TGTGCCACCCGGATTAGACCGAGACAGGGAAACTACGAGCAGTACTTC. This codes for CATRIRPRQGNYEQYF.

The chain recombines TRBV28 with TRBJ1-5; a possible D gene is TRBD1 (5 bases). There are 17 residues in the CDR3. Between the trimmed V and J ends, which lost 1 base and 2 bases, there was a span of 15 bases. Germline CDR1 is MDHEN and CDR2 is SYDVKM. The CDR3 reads CASSLSLLGDRNQPQHF. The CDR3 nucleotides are TGTGCCAGCAGTTTATCTCTGTTAGGGGACCGCAATCAGCCCCAGCATTTT.

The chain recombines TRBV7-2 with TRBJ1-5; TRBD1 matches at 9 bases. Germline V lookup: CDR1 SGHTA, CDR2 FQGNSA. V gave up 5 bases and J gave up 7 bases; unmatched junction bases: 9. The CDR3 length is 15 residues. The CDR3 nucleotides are TGTGCCAGCAGCCCCCGCCACAGGGGGCAGCAGCCCCAGCATTTT. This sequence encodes CASSPRHRGQQPQHF.

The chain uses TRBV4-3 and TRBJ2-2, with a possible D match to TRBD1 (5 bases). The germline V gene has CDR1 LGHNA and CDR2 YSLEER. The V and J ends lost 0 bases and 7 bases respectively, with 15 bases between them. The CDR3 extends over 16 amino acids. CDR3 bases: TGCGCCAGCAGCCAAGATCAGACAGTAGTAATCGGGGAGCTGTTTTTT. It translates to CASSQDQTVVIGELFF.

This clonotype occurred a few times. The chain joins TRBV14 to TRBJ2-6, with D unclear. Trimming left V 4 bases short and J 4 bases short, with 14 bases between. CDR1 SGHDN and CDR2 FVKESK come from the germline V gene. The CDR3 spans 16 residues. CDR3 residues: CASSRESWTGANVLTF. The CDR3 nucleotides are TGTGCCAGCAGCCGCGAAAGTTGGACCGGGGCCAACGTCCTGACTTTC.

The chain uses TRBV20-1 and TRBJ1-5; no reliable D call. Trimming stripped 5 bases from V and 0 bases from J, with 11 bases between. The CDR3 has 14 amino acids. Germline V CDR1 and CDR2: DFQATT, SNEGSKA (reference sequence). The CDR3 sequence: CSAGESYSNQPQHF. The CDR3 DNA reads TGCAGTGCTGGGGAGAGTTATAGCAATCAGCCCCAGCATTTT.

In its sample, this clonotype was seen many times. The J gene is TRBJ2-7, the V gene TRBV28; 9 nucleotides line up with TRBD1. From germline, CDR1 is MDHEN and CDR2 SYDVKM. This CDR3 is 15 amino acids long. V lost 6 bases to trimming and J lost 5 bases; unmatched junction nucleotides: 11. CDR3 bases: TGTGCCAGCAGGACCGATGGGACAGGGCCCCACGAGCAGTACTTC. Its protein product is CASRTDGTGPHEQYF.

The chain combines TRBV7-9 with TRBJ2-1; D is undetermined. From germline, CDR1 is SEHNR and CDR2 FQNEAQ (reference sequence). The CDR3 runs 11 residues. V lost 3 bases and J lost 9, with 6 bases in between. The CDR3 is CASSFYGEQFF. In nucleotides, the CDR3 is TGTGCCAGCAGCTTTTATGGTGAGCAGTTCTTC.

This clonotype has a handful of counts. CDR3 loop: CASSLVGTVDSGNTIYF. For the CDR3, the DNA is TGTGCCAGCAGCTTAGTGGGGACAGTGGACTCTGGAAACACCATATATTTT. This chain uses TRBV7-6 with TRBJ1-3, with 7 bases that match TRBD1. The CDR3 runs to 17 residues. Trimming at V came to 1 base and at J to 0 bases, leaving 6 bases not matched to a gene. CDR1 and CDR2 (germline): SGHVS, FNYEAQ.

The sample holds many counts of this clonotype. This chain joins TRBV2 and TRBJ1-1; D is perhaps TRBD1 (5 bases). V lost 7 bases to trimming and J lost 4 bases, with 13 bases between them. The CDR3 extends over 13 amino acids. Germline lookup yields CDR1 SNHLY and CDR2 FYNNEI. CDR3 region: CASTRGESTEAFF. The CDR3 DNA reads TGTGCCAGCACTCGGGGGGAGAGCACTGAAGCTTTCTTT.

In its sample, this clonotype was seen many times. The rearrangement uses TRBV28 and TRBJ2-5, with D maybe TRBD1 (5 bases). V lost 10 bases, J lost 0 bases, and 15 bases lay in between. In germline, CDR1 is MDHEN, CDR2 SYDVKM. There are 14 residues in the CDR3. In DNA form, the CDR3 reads TGTGCCACCCGGACCCAGGGCTACCAAGAGACCCAGTACTTC. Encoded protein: CATRTQGYQETQYF.

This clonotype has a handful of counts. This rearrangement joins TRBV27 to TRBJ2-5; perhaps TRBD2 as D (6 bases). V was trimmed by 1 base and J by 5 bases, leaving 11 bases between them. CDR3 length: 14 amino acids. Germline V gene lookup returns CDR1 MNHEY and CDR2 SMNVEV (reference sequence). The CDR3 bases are TGTGCCAGCAGTTTATGGGGGGAAGGGGAGACCCAGTACTTC. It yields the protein CASSLWGEGETQYF.

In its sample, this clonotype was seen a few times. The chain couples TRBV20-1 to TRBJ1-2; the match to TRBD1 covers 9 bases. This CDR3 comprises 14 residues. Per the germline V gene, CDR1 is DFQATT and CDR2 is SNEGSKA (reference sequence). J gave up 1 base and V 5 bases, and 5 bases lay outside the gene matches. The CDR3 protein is CSASDRGLNYGYTF. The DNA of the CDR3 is TGCAGTGCTTCGGACAGGGGCCTTAACTATGGCTACACCTTC.

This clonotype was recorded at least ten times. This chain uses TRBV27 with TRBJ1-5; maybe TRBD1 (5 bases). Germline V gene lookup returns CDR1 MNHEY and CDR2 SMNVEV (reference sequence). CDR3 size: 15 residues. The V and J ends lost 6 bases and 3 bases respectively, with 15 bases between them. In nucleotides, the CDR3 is TGTGCCAGCAGCCTGGGGGGGGGGACCAATCAGCCCCAGCATTTT. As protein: CASSLGGGTNQPQHF.

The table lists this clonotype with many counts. CDR3: CATSTGDRNYGYTF. CDR3 sequence (DNA): TGTGCCACCAGCACAGGGGATAGGAACTATGGCTACACCTTC. The chain uses TRBV15 and TRBJ1-2; possible D gene TRBD1, 6 bases. The CDR3 loop spans 14 amino acids. Trimming pared 4 bases from V and 2 bases from J, leaving 11 bases between. The germline V gene encodes CDR1 LNHNV and CDR2 YYDKDF (reference sequence).

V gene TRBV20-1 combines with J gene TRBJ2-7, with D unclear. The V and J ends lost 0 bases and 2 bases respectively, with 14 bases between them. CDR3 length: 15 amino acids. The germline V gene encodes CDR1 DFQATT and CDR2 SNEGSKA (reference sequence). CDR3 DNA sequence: TGCAGTGCTAGAGATTCCCAAGGGAACCCCTACGAGCAGTACTTC. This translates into CSARDSQGNPYEQYF.

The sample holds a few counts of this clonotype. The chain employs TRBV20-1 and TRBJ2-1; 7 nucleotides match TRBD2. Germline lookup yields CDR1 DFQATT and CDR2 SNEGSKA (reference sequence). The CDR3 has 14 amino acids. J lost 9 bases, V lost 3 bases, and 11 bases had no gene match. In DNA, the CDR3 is TGCAGTGCTAGTGATGGACTAGTAACGGCTGAGCAGTTCTTC. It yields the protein CSASDGLVTAEQFF.